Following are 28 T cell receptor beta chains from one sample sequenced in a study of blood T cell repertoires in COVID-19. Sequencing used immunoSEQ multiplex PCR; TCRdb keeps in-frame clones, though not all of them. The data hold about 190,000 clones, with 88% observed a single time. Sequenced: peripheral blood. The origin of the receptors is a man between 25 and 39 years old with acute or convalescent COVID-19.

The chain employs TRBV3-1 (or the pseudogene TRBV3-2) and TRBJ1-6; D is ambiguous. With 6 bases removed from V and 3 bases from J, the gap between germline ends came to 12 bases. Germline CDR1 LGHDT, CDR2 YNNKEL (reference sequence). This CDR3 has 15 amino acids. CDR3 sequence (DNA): TGTGCCAGCAGTTCGAGCGAACTCTATAATTCACCCCTCCACTTT. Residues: CASSSSELYNSPLHF.

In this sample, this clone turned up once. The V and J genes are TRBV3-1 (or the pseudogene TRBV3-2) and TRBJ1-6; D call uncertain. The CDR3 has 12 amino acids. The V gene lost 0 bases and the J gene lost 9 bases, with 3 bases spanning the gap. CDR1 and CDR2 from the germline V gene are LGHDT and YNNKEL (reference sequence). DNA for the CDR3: TGTGCCAGCAGCCAAGATCTTTCACCCCTCCACTTT. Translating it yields CASSQDLSPLHF.

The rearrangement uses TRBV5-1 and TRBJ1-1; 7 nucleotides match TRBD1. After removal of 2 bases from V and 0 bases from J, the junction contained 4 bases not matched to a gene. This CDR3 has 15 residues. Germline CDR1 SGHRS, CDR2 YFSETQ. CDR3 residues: CASSFQGGMNTEAFF. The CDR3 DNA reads TGCGCCAGCAGCTTTCAGGGGGGCATGAACACTGAAGCTTTCTTT.

Written as DNA, the CDR3 is TGCAGCGTTGTGGAGGGGGGGGTCTCCTACGAGCAGTACTTC. This translates into CSVVEGGVSYEQYF. V usage is TRBV29-1 and J usage is TRBJ2-7, with D possibly TRBD2 on 7 matching bases. Looked up from germline, CDR1 is SQVTM and CDR2 is ANQGSEA. The ends were cut back, 4 bases at V and 0 bases at J, with 13 bases in the middle. This CDR3 is built from 14 residues.

The CDR3 region is CGVAGVNTEAFF. In DNA, the CDR3 is TGCGGGGTGGCAGGGGTGAACACTGAAGCTTTCTTT. The chain recombines TRBV29-1 with TRBJ1-1; D is possibly TRBD1 (6 bases). The CDR3 sequence is 12 residues long. The germline CDR1 and CDR2 sequences are SQVTM and ANQGSEA.

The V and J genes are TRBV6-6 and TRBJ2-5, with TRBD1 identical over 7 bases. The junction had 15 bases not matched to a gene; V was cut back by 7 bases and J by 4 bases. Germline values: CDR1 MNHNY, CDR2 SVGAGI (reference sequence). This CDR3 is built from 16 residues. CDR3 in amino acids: CASNRPLSTGVETQYF. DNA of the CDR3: TGTGCCAGCAATAGGCCCCTCTCAACAGGGGTAGAGACCCAGTACTTC.

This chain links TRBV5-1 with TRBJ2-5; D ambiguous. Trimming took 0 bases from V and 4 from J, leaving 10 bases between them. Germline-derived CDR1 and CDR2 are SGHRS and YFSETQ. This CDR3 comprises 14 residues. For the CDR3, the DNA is TGCGCCAGCAGCTTGGGACAATCGAGAGAGACCCAGTACTTC. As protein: CASSLGQSRETQYF. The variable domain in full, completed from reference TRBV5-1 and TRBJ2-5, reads KAGVTQTPRYLIKTRGQQVTLSCSPISGHRSVSWYQQTPGQGLQFLFEYFSETQRNKGNFPGRFSGRQFSNSRSEMNVSTLELGDSALYLCASSLGQSRETQYFGPGTRLLVL.

The CDR3 protein is CASSRGPNYGYTF. The CDR3 region has the DNA TGTGCCAGCAGCCGAGGCCCTAACTATGGCTACACCTTC. The chain couples TRBV9 to TRBJ1-2; D ambiguous. Deletions cut 4 bases from V and 0 bases from J, with 7 bases between. Germline V gene data show CDR1 as SGDLS and CDR2 as YYNGEE. CDR3 length equals 13 residues.

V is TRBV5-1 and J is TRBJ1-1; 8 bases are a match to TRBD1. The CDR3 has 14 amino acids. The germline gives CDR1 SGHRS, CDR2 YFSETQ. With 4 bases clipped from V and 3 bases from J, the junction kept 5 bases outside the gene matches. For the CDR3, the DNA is TGCGCCAGCAGCGTGACAGGGGTGGACACTGAAGCTTTCTTT. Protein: CASSVTGVDTEAFF. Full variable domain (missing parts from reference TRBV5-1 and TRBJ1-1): KAGVTQTPRYLIKTRGQQVTLSCSPISGHRSVSWYQQTPGQGLQFLFEYFSETQRNKGNFPGRFSGRQFSNSRSEMNVSTLELGDSALYLCASSVTGVDTEAFFGQGTRLTVV.

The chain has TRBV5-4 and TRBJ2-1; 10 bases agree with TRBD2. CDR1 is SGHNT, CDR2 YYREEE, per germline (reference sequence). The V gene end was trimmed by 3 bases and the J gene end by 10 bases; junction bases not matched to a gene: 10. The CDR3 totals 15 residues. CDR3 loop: CASSSWLAGVREQFF. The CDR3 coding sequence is TGTGCCAGCAGCTCCTGGCTAGCGGGAGTAAGGGAGCAGTTCTTC.

Here the CDR3 reads CASSQTSGRARETQYF. DNA for the CDR3: TGCGCCAGCAGCCAAACAAGCGGGAGGGCCCGCGAGACCCAGTACTTC. V is TRBV4-1 and J is TRBJ2-5; 10 bases line up with TRBD2. Trimming at V came to 2 bases and at J to 5 bases, leaving 8 bases not matched to a gene. The CDR3 contains 16 residues. Per germline, CDR1 MGHRA and CDR2 YSYEKL.

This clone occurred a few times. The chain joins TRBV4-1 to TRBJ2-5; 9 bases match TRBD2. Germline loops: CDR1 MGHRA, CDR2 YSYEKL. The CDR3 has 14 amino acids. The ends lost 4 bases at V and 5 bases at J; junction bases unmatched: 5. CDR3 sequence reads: CASSPGLASETQYF. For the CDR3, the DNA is TGCGCCAGCAGCCCGGGACTAGCTTCGGAGACCCAGTACTTC.

Here the CDR3 reads CASSQAPGQKNTEAFF. The CDR3, as DNA: TGTGCCAGCAGCCAAGCCCCTGGACAGAAGAACACTGAAGCTTTCTTT. The chain recombines TRBV7-9 with TRBJ1-1; perhaps TRBD1 as D (6 bases). V dropped 5 bases and J dropped 1 base, with 17 bases sitting between them. From germline, CDR1 is SEHNR and CDR2 FQNEAQ (reference sequence). The CDR3 is 16 residues long.

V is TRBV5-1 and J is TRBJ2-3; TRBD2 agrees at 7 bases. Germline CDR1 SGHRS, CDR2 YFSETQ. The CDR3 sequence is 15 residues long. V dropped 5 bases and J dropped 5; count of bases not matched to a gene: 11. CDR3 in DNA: TGCGCCAGCAGGCCTGGACTAGTGATTCGAGATACGCAGTATTTT. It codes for CASRPGLVIRDTQYF. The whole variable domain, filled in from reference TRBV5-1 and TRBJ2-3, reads KAGVTQTPRYLIKTRGQQVTLSCSPISGHRSVSWYQQTPGQGLQFLFEYFSETQRNKGNFPGRFSGRQFSNSRSEMNVSTLELGDSALYLCASRPGLVIRDTQYFGPGTRLTVL.

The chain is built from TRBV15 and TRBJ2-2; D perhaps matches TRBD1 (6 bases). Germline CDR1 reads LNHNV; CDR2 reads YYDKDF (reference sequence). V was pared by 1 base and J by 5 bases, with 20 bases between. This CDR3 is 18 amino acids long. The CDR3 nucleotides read TGTGCCACCAGCAGAGGGGGTTGGCAGGGGAGAATGACCGGGGAGCTGTTTTTT. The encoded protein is CATSRGGWQGRMTGELFF.

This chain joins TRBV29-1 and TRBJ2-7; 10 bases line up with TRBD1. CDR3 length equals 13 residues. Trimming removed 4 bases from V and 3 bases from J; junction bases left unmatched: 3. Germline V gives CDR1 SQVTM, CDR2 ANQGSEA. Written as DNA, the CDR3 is TGCAGCGTTGTCTGGACAGGGGGCTACGAGCAGTACTTC. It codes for CSVVWTGGYEQYF.

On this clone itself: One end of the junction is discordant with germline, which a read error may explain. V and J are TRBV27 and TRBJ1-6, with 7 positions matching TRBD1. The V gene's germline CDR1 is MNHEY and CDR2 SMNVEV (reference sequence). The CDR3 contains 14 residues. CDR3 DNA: TGTGCCAGCAGTTTATCTAAAGGGACAGTTCCTTTGAACTTT. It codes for CASSLSKGTVPLNF.

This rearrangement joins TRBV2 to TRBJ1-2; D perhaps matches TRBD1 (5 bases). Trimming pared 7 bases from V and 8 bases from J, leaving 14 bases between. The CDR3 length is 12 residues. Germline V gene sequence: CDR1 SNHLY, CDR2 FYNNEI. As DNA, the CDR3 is TGTGCCAGCACTGGGGGGTTTGGAGGCTACACCTTC. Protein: CASTGGFGGYTF.

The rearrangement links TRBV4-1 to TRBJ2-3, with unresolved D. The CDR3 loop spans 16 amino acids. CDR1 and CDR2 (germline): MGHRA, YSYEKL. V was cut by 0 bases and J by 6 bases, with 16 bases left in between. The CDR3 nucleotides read TGCGCCAGCAGCCAAGATCTCGAGCGCGTCGGGGATACGCAGTATTTT. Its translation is CASSQDLERVGDTQYF.

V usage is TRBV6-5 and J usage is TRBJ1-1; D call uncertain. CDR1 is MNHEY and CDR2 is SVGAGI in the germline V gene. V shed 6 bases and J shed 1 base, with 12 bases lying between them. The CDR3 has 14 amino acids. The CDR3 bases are TGTGCCAGCAGCCGTGGAGTAAGGAACACTGAAGCTTTCTTT. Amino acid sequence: CASSRGVRNTEAFF.

The CDR3 region is CAWRQGAWNTEAFF. The DNA for the CDR3 is TGTGCCTGGAGACAGGGGGCTTGGAACACTGAAGCTTTCTTT. This sequence joins TRBV30 and TRBJ1-1; 9 nucleotides line up with TRBD1. This CDR3 is 14 amino acids long. Germline values: CDR1 GTSNPN, CDR2 SVGIG (reference sequence). Trimming removed 3 bases from V and 1 base from J; junction bases left unmatched: 3.

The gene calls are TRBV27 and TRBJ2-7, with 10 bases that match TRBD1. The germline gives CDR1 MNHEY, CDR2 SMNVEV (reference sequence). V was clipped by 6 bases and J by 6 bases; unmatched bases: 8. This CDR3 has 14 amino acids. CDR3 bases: TGTGCCAGCAGAGCCGGGACAGGGGTGGGCGAGCAGTACTTC. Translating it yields CASRAGTGVGEQYF.

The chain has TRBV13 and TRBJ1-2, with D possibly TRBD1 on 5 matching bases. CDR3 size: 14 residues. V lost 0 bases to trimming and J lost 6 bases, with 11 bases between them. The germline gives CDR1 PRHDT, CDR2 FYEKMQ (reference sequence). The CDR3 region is CASSLGAPQDGYTF. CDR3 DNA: TGTGCCAGCAGCTTAGGGGCGCCACAGGATGGCTACACCTTC.

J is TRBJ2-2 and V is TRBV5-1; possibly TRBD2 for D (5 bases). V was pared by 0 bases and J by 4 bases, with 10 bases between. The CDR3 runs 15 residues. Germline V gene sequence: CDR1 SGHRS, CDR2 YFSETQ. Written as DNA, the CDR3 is TGCGCCAGCAGCTTGGAGTCGGGGAGCACCGGGGAGCTGTTTTTT. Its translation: CASSLESGSTGELFF.

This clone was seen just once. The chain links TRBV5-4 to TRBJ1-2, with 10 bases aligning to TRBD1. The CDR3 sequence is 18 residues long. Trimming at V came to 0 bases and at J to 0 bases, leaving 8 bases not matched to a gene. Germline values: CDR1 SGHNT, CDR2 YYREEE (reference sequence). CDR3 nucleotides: TGTGCCAGCAGCTTGGCCTGGGGACAGGGGTATCCTAACTATGGCTACACCTTC. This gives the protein CASSLAWGQGYPNYGYTF. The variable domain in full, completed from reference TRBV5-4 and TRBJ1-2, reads ETGVTQSPTHLIKTRGQQVTLRCSSQSGHNTVSWYQQALGQGPQFIFQYYREEENGRGNFPPRFSGLQFPNYSSELNVNALELDDSALYLCASSLAWGQGYPNYGYTFGSGTRLTVV.

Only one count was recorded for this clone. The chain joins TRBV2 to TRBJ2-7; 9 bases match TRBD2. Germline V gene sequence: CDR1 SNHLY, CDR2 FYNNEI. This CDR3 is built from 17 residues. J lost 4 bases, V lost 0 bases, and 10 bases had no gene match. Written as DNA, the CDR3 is TGTGCCAGCAGTGAAGCGCTTTCTAGCGGGGTACGATACGAGCAGTACTTC. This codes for CASSEALSSGVRYEQYF.

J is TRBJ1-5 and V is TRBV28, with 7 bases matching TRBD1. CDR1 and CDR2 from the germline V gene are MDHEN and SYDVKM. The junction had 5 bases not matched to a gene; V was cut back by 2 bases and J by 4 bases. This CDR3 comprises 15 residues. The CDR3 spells CASSLGTAVNQPQHF. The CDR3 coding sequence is TGTGCCAGCAGTTTAGGGACAGCCGTTAATCAGCCCCAGCATTTT.

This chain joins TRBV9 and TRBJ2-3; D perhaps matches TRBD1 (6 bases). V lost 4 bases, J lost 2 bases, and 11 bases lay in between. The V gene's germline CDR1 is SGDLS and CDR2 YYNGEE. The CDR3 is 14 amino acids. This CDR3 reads CASSLGTPTDTQYF. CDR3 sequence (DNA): TGTGCCAGCAGCCTCGGGACACCCACAGATACGCAGTATTTT.